The clone carrying this TCR beta chain has a single count. The time point here: peripheral blood 6 weeks after treatment start. Only in-frame clones appear in the TCRdb table, and some are missing; sequencing was by immunoSEQ multiplex PCR. The repertoire has tens of thousands of clones, about 88% of them found once; the top ten carry over 2.5%. The data derive from a study of PD-L1 blockade in urothelial cancer. Looking at the study overall: Intravenous atezolizumab, 1,200 mg every 3 weeks, was begun by patients in the mid-2010s. Male sex and bladder-origin urothelial cancer were recorded for about 90% of the roughly 30 patients. At 3 weeks after treatment start (second dose) and again at 6 weeks, blood was analyzed.

Source: PBMCs, taken around atezolizumab (anti-PD-L1) treatment. The receptor was isolated from a man between 65 and 85 years old with urothelial cancer.

CDR3 sequence reads: CASSLNYGTASHGYTF. CDR3 bases: TGTGCCAGCAGCTTAAATTACGGGACAGCTTCACATGGCTACACCTTC. This sequence joins TRBV7-2 and TRBJ1-2; 7 nucleotides align to TRBD1. The CDR3 is made up of 16 amino acids. Germline assignment: CDR1 SGHTA and CDR2 FQGNSA. Trimming removed 2 bases from V and 6 bases from J; junction bases left unmatched: 12.